This paragraph covers one T cell receptor beta chain sequence. Its antigen remains undetermined. One base away there is no much larger clone; base qualities are not given. The sample belongs to a study of blood T cell repertoires in COVID-19 (dated by TCRdb to 2018 to 2021). Describing the broader study: Collaborator samples came from the United States, Italy and Spain and covered acute and convalescent phases of COVID-19. The material from the prospective study consisted of cDNA or gDNA derived from T cells, B-cell-depleted T cells, or PBMCs. Deeply sampled blood TCRbeta repertoires from subjects exposed to, actively infected with, or recovered from COVID-19 were included in the dataset. The repertoires were made available in a free public database intended to serve as a resource for research on the immune response to SARS-CoV-2. Samples were obtained from the ongoing ImmuneRACE study (first 160 participants) and from 1,254 subjects provided by 6 global collaborators. A de-identified subject ID, COVID-19 status, age in years and sex were almost always included in the sample metadata. HLA class I and class II types, where available, came from metadata supplied by the sample provider rather than from assay-based typing.

The collaborating institutions used their own protocols to collect whole blood in K2EDTA tubes. Collaborator samples were shipped for TCRbeta analysis as frozen whole blood, isolated PBMCs, or DNA extracted from either sample type. The immunoSEQ Assay, a bias-controlled multiplex PCR, was used to amplify TCRbeta CDR3 regions from genomic DNA. As for the authors' bioinformatics: Within the assay, amplification of reference gene primers was used to estimate how many nucleated cells each sample contained. To quantify the absolute abundance of each unique TCRbeta CDR3 rearrangement, sequence reads were collapsed and filtered. Productive Simpson clonality was computed per sample as the square root of Simpson's diversity index over productive rearrangements. Sourced from immuneACCESS, this table was stored by TCRdb with only in-frame sequences that have V and J called. A share of the clones is absent; for the studies checked, an unresolved V gene accounts for under half, and the remainder has no known explanation. The V and J calls and clone size were taken over from that table, and D and trimming were inferred from the DNA. The sample includes approximately 120,000 clones, with 70% to 90% observed a single time. The ten most abundant clones make up approximately 1.1% of the sample.

What the research found in general, with its limitations: The amount of clinical and demographic metadata varied by source and participant and was provided uncurated.

Trimming removed 4 bases from V and 0 bases from J, leaving 10 bases between the germline ends. Spanning cysteine to phenylalanine, the CDR3 consists of 15 amino acids. Only the CDR3 DNA stays, 45 bases, in frame from base 1. According to the germline V gene, CDR1 reads KGHSH and CDR2 reads LQKENI. The specimen sequenced was peripheral blood. The sequence was collected from a woman older than 75 with acute or convalescent COVID-19. Recombination joined TRBV18 with TRBJ1-5; TRBD1 is a weak D gene call, 5 bases matching. CDR3 loop: CASSRSGLSNQPQHF. At the DNA level, the sequence is TGTGCCAGCTCACGTTCAGGGCTTAGCAATCAGCCCCAGCATTTT. This CDR3, with the reference TRBV18 and TRBJ1-5 proteins standing in past its ends, gives the full variable domain NAGVMQNPRHLVRRRGQEARLRCSPMKGHSHVYWYRQLPEEGLKFMVYLQKENIIDESGMPKERFSAEFPKEGPSILRIQQVVRGDSAAYFCASSRSGLSNQPQHFGDGTRLSIL.